Each of the 5 T cell receptor beta chains below was sequenced from the same sample in a study of OX40 agonist ivuxolimab in advanced cancers. The library relied on the immunoSEQ multiplex PCR assay. TCRdb limited this immuneACCESS table to in-frame rearrangements with V and J called. A share of clones is missing; checked studies link under half to unresolved V genes, and the rest is unexplained. The sample data list some 80,000 clones, and 84% of these were observed just once. In total, the top ten clones hold 0.44% of the sample. Source: CD4+ or CD8+ T cells sorted from blood, taken in a trial of the OX40 agonist ivuxolimab. All receptors come from an adult with an advanced solid tumor such as melanoma, head and neck, liver or kidney cancer.

The chain joins TRBV7-9 to TRBJ2-3; 8 bases map to TRBD1. V lost 5 bases and J lost 0; bases outside the gene matches: 4. The CDR3 consists of 15 residues. Germline loops: CDR1 SEHNR, CDR2 FQNEAQ (reference sequence). CDR3 nucleotides: TGTGCCAGCAGCCCTGGGACAGGAAGCACAGATACGCAGTATTTT. It yields the protein CASSPGTGSTDTQYF.

The J gene is TRBJ2-7, the V gene TRBV11-1; 10 bases agree with TRBD2. With V trimmed by 1 base and J by 5 bases, 8 bases remained unmatched. The germline V gene has CDR1 SGHAT and CDR2 FQDESV (reference sequence). The CDR3 sequence is 16 residues long. The CDR3 DNA reads TGTGCCAGCAGCTTAGGGTCTAGCGGGAGAATCGACGAGCAGTACTTC. Translated: CASSLGSSGRIDEQYF.

The chain employs TRBV19 and TRBJ2-4, with TRBD2 matching 14 bases. Germline CDR1 is LNHDA and CDR2 is SQIVND (reference sequence). The CDR3 length is 17 residues. With V trimmed by 3 bases and J by 6 bases, 7 bases remained unmatched. The CDR3 protein is CASSIRGLAGGPNIQYF. The CDR3 nucleotides are TGTGCCAGTAGTATCCGAGGACTAGCGGGGGGCCCAAACATTCAGTACTTC.

The J gene is TRBJ2-2, the V gene TRBV28; 8 bases align to TRBD2. V lost 4 bases to trimming and J lost 6 bases; unmatched junction nucleotides: 4. Germline V gene sequence: CDR1 MDHEN, CDR2 SYDVKM. This CDR3 has 14 residues. This chain's CDR3 is CASSYSGAAGELFF. CDR3 nucleotide sequence: TGTGCCAGCAGTTATAGCGGGGCGGCCGGGGAGCTGTTTTTT.

In this sample, this clone turned up once. The gene calls are TRBV6-4 and TRBJ2-1, with 11 bases aligning to TRBD1. Trimming at V came to 5 bases and at J to 7 bases, leaving 7 bases not matched to a gene. CDR3 length equals 15 residues. Germline values: CDR1 MRHNA, CDR2 SNTAGT. DNA of the CDR3: TGTGCCAGCAGTTTAGGACAGGGGGCTTGGAATGAGCAGTTCTTC. This encodes CASSLGQGAWNEQFF.